Listed below are T cell receptor beta chains from one sample, sequenced in a study of Graves' ophthalmopathy and Graves' hyperthyroidism. One entry per CDR3 protein results from TCRdb running MiXCR on the multiplex PCR reads. The table lists about 240,000 distinct CDR3 sequences, 45% of them singletons. What was sequenced was peripheral blood. Receptor source: an adult man with Graves' ophthalmopathy. Each CDR3 is given with its conserved first and last residue. A D gene is named only where the DNA matches it firmly. Clone size is stated in some rows and not others, as once, few, many or a class when expanded.

clone size: NA
D gene: NA
J gene: TRBJ2-5
V gene: TRBV29-1
CDR3 DNA: TGCAGCGTTGAGGTCAGGGGAGAGACCCAGTACTTC
CDR3 protein: CSVEVRGETQYF

clone size: once
D gene: NA
J gene: TRBJ2-5
V gene: TRBV7-3
CDR3 DNA: TGTGCCAGCAGCTCGACCCCCCGTGGGGAGACCCAGTACTTC
CDR3 protein: CASSSTPRGETQYF

clone size: once
D gene: TRBD1
J gene: TRBJ2-7
V gene: TRBV5-4
CDR3 DNA: TGTGCCAGCAGCAGGGACAGCAACAATGAGCAGTACTTC
CDR3 protein: CASSRDSNNEQYF

clone size: NA
D gene: NA
J gene: TRBJ1-3
V gene: TRBV10-2
CDR3 DNA: TGCGCCAGCAGTGAGTCGATCGGCCCGGCCCCTGGAAACACCATATATTTT
CDR3 protein: CASSESIGPAPGNTIYF

clone size: NA
D gene: NA
J gene: TRBJ1-2
V gene: TRBV9
CDR3 DNA: TGTGCCAGCAGCGGAGATAACTATGGCTACACCTTC
CDR3 protein: CASSGDNYGYTF

clone size: NA
D gene: NA
J gene: TRBJ2-7
V gene: TRBV5-4
CDR3 DNA: TGTGCCAGCAGCTGGGGGAGATCCTACGAGCAGTACTTC
CDR3 protein: CASSWGRSYEQYF

clone size: few
D gene: NA
J gene: TRBJ1-2
V gene: TRBV24-1
CDR3 DNA: TGTGCCACCAGTGATGGGACATTTGGGGACTATGGCTACACCTTC
CDR3 protein: CATSDGTFGDYGYTF

clone size: NA
D gene: NA
J gene: TRBJ1-2
V gene: TRBV9
CDR3 DNA: TGTGCCAGCAGCCAACCCTTGGGGCGCACTATGGATGGCTACACCTTC
CDR3 protein: CASSQPLGRTMDGYTF

clone size: NA
D gene: NA
J gene: TRBJ2-7
V gene: TRBV6-1
CDR3 DNA: TGTGCCAGCGCCGGGAATACGGGCTACGAGCAGTACTTC
CDR3 protein: CASAGNTGYEQYF

clone size: NA
D gene: TRBD1
J gene: TRBJ1-2
V gene: TRBV5-5
CDR3 DNA: TGTGCCAGCAGCCAGACAGGGGAAAGATGGTTTGGCTACACCTTC
CDR3 protein: CASSQTGERWFGYTF

clone size: few
D gene: NA
J gene: TRBJ2-7
V gene: TRBV20-1
CDR3 DNA: TGCAGTGCTAGATGGCGGGGGCAAGCCTACGAGCAGTACTTC
CDR3 protein: CSARWRGQAYEQYF

clone size: few
D gene: NA
J gene: TRBJ2-5
V gene: TRBV15
CDR3 DNA: TGTGCCACCAGCAATCGAAACTTGGAGGAGACCCAGTACTTC
CDR3 protein: CATSNRNLEETQYF

clone size: NA
D gene: NA
J gene: TRBJ2-5
V gene: TRBV7-9
CDR3 DNA: TGCGCCAGCAGCTTGGGGTTTTATCAAGAGACCCAGTACTTC
CDR3 protein: CASSLGFYQETQYF

clone size: few
D gene: NA
J gene: TRBJ1-5
V gene: TRBV20-1
CDR3 DNA: TGCAGTGCTAGAGTCGAGGAACCCCAGCATTTT
CDR3 protein: CSARVEEPQHF

clone size: few
D gene: TRBD1
J gene: TRBJ2-5
V gene: TRBV10-3
CDR3 DNA: TGTGCCATCAGTACAGGGGGCGCGGAGACCCAGTACTTC
CDR3 protein: CAISTGGAETQYF

clone size: NA
D gene: TRBD2
J gene: TRBJ2-5
V gene: TRBV7-9
CDR3 DNA: TGTGCCAGCAGTCCGGGGGCGGGGGGGAAAGAGACCCAGTACTTC
CDR3 protein: CASSPGAGGKETQYF

clone size: NA
D gene: NA
J gene: TRBJ2-7
V gene: TRBV29-1
CDR3 DNA: TGCAGCGTTGAAAGCGCGGGGAATTCGTACGAGCAGTACTTC
CDR3 protein: CSVESAGNSYEQYF

clone size: once
D gene: NA
J gene: TRBJ1-3
V gene: TRBV30
CDR3 DNA: TGTGCCTGGAATACAGGGTTCCCTGGAAACACCATATATTTT
CDR3 protein: CAWNTGFPGNTIYF

clone size: few
D gene: NA
J gene: TRBJ2-5
V gene: TRBV11-3
CDR3 DNA: TGTGCCAGCAGCCCAGATGGCCCCTTTGGACCCCCTAAGGAGACCCAGTACTTC
CDR3 protein: CASSPDGPFGPPKETQYF

clone size: few
D gene: NA
J gene: TRBJ1-1
V gene: TRBV27
CDR3 DNA: TGTGCCAGCAGTTTTTTTGGCACTGAAGCTTTCTTT
CDR3 protein: CASSFFGTEAFF

clone size: many
D gene: NA
J gene: TRBJ2-7
V gene: TRBV10-2
CDR3 DNA: TGCGCCAGCAGTGAGAGTTCAGGGGCCGAGCAGTACTTC
CDR3 protein: CASSESSGAEQYF

clone size: NA
D gene: NA
J gene: TRBJ1-2
V gene: TRBV9
CDR3 DNA: TGTGCCAGCAGCGCACCGGTAGAGTATGGCTACACCTTC
CDR3 protein: CASSAPVEYGYTF

clone size: NA
D gene: NA
J gene: TRBJ1-3
V gene: TRBV7-2
CDR3 DNA: TGTGCCAGCAGCCTCGGGCCAGATGGAAGCACCATATATTTT
CDR3 protein: CASSLGPDGSTIYF

clone size: few
D gene: TRBD1
J gene: TRBJ1-1
V gene: TRBV29-1
CDR3 DNA: TGCAGCGTAAGGACAGGGGCGAACACTGAAGCTTTCTTT
CDR3 protein: CSVRTGANTEAFF

clone size: NA
D gene: NA
J gene: TRBJ2-2
V gene: TRBV15
CDR3 DNA: TGTGCCACCAGCAGAGATCTTCGCGGTGGCGGGGAGCTGTTTTTT
CDR3 protein: CATSRDLRGGGELFF

clone size: NA
D gene: NA
J gene: TRBJ1-1
V gene: TRBV18
CDR3 DNA: TGTGCCAGCTCACACCGCCAGACGAACACTGAAGCTTTCTTT
CDR3 protein: CASSHRQTNTEAFF

clone size: few
D gene: NA
J gene: TRBJ1-2
V gene: TRBV7-9
CDR3 DNA: TGTGCCAGCAGCCATAAGCGGGGCTACACCTTC
CDR3 protein: CASSHKRGYTF

clone size: NA
D gene: TRBD1
J gene: TRBJ2-7
V gene: TRBV3-1
CDR3 DNA: TGTGCCAGCAGCCAAGGCTCGGGCAGGGGGAGTGAGCAGTACTTC
CDR3 protein: CASSQGSGRGSEQYF

clone size: few
D gene: NA
J gene: TRBJ2-5
V gene: TRBV29-1
CDR3 DNA: TGCAGCGTTGCCGGGGGTCGGGGGACCCAGTACTTC
CDR3 protein: CSVAGGRGTQYF

clone size: NA
D gene: NA
J gene: TRBJ1-2
V gene: TRBV6-5
CDR3 DNA: TGTGCCAGCACCACCCCGACAGGAGACTATGGCTACACCTTC
CDR3 protein: CASTTPTGDYGYTF

clone size: NA
D gene: TRBD1
J gene: TRBJ1-4
V gene: TRBV2
CDR3 DNA: TGTGCCAGCAGCTGGACAGGGGGTAGTGAAAAACTGTTTTTT
CDR3 protein: CASSWTGGSEKLFF

clone size: NA
D gene: NA
J gene: TRBJ1-2
V gene: TRBV5-8
CDR3 DNA: TGTGCCAGCAGCTTGGCCGGTTTGCAGTTCAACTATGGCTACACCTTC
CDR3 protein: CASSLAGLQFNYGYTF

clone size: NA
D gene: TRBD1
J gene: TRBJ2-7
V gene: TRBV29-1
CDR3 DNA: TGCAGCGTGGACAGGGGGGACGAGCAGTACTTC
CDR3 protein: CSVDRGDEQYF

clone size: NA
D gene: NA
J gene: TRBJ1-5
V gene: TRBV24-1
CDR3 DNA: TGTGCCACCAGTGATCCGGGGGGCAATCAGCCCCAGCATTTT
CDR3 protein: CATSDPGGNQPQHF

clone size: NA
D gene: TRBD1
J gene: TRBJ1-2
V gene: TRBV2
CDR3 DNA: TGTGCCAGCAGTTTATTCCCCCCGGACAGGCTAAACTATGGCTACACCTTC
CDR3 protein: CASSLFPPDRLNYGYTF